This T cell receptor beta chain is drawn from a study of CD8+CD57+ T cells in acquired aplastic anemia. For the study at large: Across the sorted CD4+ and CD8+ cells, DNA amounts averaged approximately 3.1 ug.

Trimming removed 4 bases at V and 3 bases at J, with 13 bases between. CDR3 length equals 15 residues. Germline CDR1 reads SGHRS; CDR2 reads YFSETQ. Using genomic DNA as the template, TCR beta VDJ and CDR3 profiling was carried out. TCRdb ran MiXCR on the reads and lists one entry per CDR3 protein. Of 350,000 to 450,000 distinct CDR3 sequences listed, about two thirds are singletons. The sequenced material came from sorted CD4+, CD8+, or CD8+CD57+ T cells (not recorded which) from PBMCs. The chain employs TRBV5-1 and TRBJ2-2; tentatively, D is TRBD2 (6 bases). The source is a human donor in good health, serving as a control. The CDR3 loop is CASSPGTCYTGELFF. The CDR3 nucleotides read TGCGCCAGCAGCCCCGGGACTTGTTACACCGGGGAGCTGTTTTTT. Looking up the rest from reference TRBV5-1 and TRBJ2-2 gives the full variable domain: KAGVTQTPRYLIKTRGQQVTLSCSPISGHRSVSWYQQTPGQGLQFLFEYFSETQRNKGNFPGRFSGRQFSNSRSEMNVSTLELGDSALYLCASSPGTCYTGELFFGEGSRLTVL.